This T cell receptor beta chain originates from a study of human T cells and chemical hapten exposure. Germline V CDR1 and CDR2: MDHEN, SYDVKM. CDR3 size: 12 residues. Trimming took off 8 bases at V and 3 bases at J, with 7 bases between the two ends. MiXCR, run by TCRdb on the RACE reads, gives a single entry per CDR3 protein. The data show 65,000 to 90,000 distinct CDR3 sequences, around 15% seen once. The time point is: pre-sensitization, week 0. Treatment noted: therapeutic diphenylcyclopropenone sensitization with weekly scalp DPC. The rearrangement joins TRBV28 to TRBJ1-4, with unresolved D. The receptor was derived from a woman between 50 and 59 years old with alopecia areata. Some clones in this sample may be carry-over from other donors' samples. The sequencing here drew on whole blood, taken in connection with sensitization to the hapten diphenylcyclopropenone (DPC). DNA for the CDR3: TGTGCCAGCGTCACAGCTAATGAAAAACTGTTTTTT. Protein sequence: CASVTANEKLFF.